The present TCR beta chain was sequenced within a study of T cell repertoires in cytomegalovirus infection. The wider study: The authors used CMV epitopes that were HLA-C-restricted (recently identified) and HLA-B-restricted (well studied).

Looked up from germline, CDR1 is SGHDN and CDR2 is FVKESK. The CDR3 contains 15 residues. After removal of 4 bases from V and 2 bases from J, the junction contained 7 bases not matched to a gene. Remarks on this clonotype: What it binds is not known.

From the reads, TCRdb called clonotypes with MiXCR, one entry per CDR3 protein. The profile covers approximately 590,000 distinct CDR3 sequences, with approximately 40% appearing a single time and about 48% taken by the ten largest. The rearrangement links TRBV14 to TRBJ2-7, with TRBD2 matching over 8 bases. The sequencing here drew on cultured PBMCs, taken from culture after CMV antigen stimulation. The sequence was obtained from a human donor in good health (CMV status not recorded). Some clones in this sample may be carry-over from other donors' samples. The CDR3 reads CASSPMIAGPYEQYF. The CDR3 DNA follows: TGTGCCAGCAGCCCAATGATAGCGGGGCCCTACGAGCAGTACTTC.